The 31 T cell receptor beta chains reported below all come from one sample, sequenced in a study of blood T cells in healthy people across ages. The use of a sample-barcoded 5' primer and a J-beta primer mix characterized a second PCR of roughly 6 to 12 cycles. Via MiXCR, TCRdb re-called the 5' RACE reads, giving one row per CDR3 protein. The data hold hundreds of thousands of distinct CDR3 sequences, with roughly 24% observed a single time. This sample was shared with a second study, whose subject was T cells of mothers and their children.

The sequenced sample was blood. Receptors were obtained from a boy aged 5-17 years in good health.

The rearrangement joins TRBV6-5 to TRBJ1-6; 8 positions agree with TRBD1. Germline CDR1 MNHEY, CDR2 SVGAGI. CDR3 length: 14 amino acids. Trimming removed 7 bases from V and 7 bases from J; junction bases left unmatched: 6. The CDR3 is CASKMDRVNSPLHF. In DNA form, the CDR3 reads TGTGCCAGCAAGATGGACAGGGTAAATTCACCCCTCCACTTT.

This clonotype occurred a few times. CDR3 nucleotides: TGTGCCAGCAGCGAGTGGACTCGCTCGTACAATGAGCAGTTCTTC. Translating it yields CASSEWTRSYNEQFF. The V call is TRBV12-3 or TRBV12-4, the J call TRBJ2-1; D perhaps matches TRBD2 (5 bases). Deletions cut 6 bases from V and 4 bases from J, with 16 bases between. CDR3 length: 15 residues.

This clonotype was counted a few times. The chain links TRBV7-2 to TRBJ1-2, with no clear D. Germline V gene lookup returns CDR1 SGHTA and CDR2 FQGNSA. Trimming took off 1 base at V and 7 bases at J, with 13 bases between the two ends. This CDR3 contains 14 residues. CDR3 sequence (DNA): TGTGCCAGCAGCTTAGTTAGGGCAGGAGGTGGCTACACCTTC. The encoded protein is CASSLVRAGGGYTF.

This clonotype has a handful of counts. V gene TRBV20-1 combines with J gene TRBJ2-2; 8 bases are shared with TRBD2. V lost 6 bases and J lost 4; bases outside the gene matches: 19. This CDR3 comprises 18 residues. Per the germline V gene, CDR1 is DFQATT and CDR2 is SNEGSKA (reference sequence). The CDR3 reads CSARPGLGLPGGTGELFF. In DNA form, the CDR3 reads TGCAGTGCGCGTCCGGGACTAGGGCTTCCCGGGGGCACCGGGGAGCTGTTTTTT.

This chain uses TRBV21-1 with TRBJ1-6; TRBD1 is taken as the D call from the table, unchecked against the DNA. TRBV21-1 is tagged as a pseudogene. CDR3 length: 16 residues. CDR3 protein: CASSKRPQQRISPLHF. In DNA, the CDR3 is TGTGCCAGCAGCAAAAGGCCCCAGCAACGAATTTCACCCCTCCACTTT.

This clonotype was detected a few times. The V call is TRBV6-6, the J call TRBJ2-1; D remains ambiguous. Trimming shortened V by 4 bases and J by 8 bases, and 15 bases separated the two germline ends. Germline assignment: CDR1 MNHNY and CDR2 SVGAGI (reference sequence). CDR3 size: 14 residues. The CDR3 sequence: CASSSTARGYEQFF. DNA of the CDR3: TGTGCCAGCAGTTCGACGGCGCGCGGCTATGAGCAGTTCTTC.

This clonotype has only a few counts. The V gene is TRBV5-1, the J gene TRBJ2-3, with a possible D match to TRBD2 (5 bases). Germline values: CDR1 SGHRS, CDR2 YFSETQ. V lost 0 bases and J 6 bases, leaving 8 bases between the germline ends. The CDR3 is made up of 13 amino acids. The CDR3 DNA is TGCGCCAGCAGCTTGGGGAGGTGGGATACGCAGTATTTT. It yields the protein CASSLGRWDTQYF.

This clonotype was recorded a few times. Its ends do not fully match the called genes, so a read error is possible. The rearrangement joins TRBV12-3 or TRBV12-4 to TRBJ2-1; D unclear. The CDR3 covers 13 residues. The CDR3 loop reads CASSFHPDPEEFF. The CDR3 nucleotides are TGTGCCAGCAGCTTCCATCCCGATCCTGAGGAGTTCTTC.

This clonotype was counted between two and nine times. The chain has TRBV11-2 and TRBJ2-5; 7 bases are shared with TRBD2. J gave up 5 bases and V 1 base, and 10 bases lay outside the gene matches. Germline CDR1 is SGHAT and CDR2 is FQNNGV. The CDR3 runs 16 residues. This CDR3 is CASSLGRASGGETQYF. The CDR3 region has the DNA TGTGCCAGCAGCTTAGGACGGGCTAGCGGTGGGGAGACCCAGTACTTC.

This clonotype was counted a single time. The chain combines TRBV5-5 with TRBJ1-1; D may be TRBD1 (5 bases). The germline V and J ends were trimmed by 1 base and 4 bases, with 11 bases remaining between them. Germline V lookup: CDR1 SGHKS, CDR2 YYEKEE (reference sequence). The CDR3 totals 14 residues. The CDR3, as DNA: TGTGCCAGCAGCTTGAGAGGGGACGGCACTGAAGCTTTCTTT. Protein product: CASSLRGDGTEAFF.

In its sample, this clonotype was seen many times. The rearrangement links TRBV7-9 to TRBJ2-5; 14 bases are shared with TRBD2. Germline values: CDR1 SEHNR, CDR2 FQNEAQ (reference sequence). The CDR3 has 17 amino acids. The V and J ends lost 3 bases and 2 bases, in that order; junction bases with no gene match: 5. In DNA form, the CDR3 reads TGTGCCAGCAGCTTCGCCGGACTAGCGGGGGGTCAAGAGACCCAGTACTTC. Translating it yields CASSFAGLAGGQETQYF.

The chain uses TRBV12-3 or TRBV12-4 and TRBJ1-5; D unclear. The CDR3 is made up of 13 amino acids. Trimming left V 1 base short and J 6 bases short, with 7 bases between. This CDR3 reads CASSLDLAQPQHF. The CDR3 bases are TGTGCCAGCAGTTTAGACCTAGCTCAGCCCCAGCATTTT.

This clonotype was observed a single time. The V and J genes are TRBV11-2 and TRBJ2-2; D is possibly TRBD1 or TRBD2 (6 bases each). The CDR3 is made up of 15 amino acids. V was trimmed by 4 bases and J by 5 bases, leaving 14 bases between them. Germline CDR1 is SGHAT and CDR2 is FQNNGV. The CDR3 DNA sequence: TGTGCCAGCAGCTACCGACGGGGGCGAACCGGGGAGCTGTTTTTT. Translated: CASSYRRGRTGELFF. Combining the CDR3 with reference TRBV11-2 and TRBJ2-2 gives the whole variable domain EAGVAQSPRYKIIEKRQSVAFWCNPISGHATLYWYQQILGQGPKLLIQFQNNGVVDDSQLPKDRFSAERLKGVDSTLKIQPAKLEDSAVYLCASSYRRGRTGELFFGEGSRLTVL.

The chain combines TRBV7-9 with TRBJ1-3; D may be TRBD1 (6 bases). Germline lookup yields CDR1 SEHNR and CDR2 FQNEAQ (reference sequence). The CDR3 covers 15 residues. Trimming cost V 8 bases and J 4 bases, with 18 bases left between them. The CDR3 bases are TGTGCCAGCCGGCCCACCGGGGGGGCCGGAAACACCATATATTTT. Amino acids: CASRPTGGAGNTIYF.

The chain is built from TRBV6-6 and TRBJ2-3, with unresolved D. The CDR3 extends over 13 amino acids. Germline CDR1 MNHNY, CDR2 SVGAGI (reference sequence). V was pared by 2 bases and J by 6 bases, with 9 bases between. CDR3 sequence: CASSYLVEDTQYF. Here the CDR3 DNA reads TGTGCCAGCAGTTACCTGGTGGAGGATACGCAGTATTTT.

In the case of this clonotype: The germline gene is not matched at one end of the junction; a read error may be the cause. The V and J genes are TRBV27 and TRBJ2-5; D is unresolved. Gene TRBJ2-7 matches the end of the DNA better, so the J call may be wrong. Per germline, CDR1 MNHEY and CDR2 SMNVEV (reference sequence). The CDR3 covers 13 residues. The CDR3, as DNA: TGTGCCTGCAGTTACGCGTTGGGCTACGAGCAGTACTTC. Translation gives CACSYALGYEQYF.

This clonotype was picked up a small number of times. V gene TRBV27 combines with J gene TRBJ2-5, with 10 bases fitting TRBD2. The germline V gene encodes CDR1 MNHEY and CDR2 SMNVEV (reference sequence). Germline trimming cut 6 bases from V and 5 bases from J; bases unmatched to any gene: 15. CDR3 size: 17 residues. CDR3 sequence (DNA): TGTGCCAGCAGCTTGACGGCGCTAGCGGGGGCGGGGGAGACCCAGTACTTC. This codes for CASSLTALAGAGETQYF.

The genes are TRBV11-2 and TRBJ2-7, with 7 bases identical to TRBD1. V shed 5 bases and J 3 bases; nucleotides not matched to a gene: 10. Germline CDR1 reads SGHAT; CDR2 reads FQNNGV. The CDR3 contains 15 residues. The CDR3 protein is CASSLTGVEGYEQYF. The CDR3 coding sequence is TGTGCCAGCAGCCTTACAGGGGTAGAGGGCTACGAGCAGTACTTC.

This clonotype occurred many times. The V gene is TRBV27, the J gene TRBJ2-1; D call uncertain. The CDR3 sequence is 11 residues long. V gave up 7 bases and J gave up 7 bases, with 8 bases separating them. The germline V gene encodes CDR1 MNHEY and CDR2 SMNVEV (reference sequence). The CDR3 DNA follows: TGTGCCAGCACGGCCTTAAATGAGCAGTTCTTC. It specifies CASTALNEQFF.

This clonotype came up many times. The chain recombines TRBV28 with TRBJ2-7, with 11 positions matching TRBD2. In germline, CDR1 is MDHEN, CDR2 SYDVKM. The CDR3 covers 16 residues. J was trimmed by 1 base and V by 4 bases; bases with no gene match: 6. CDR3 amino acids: CASSSAGTSGSYEQYF. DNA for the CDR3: TGTGCCAGCAGTTCGGCTGGGACTAGCGGTTCCTACGAGCAGTACTTC.

CDR3 region: CASSFGTGPYIQYF. In DNA, the CDR3 is TGTGCCAGCAGCTTCGGGACAGGGCCGTACATTCAGTACTTC. The chain is built from TRBV7-9 and TRBJ2-4; 9 nucleotides agree with TRBD1. Per germline, CDR1 SEHNR and CDR2 FQNEAQ (reference sequence). Trimming at V came to 3 bases and at J to 8 bases, leaving 5 bases not matched to a gene. The CDR3 spans 14 residues.

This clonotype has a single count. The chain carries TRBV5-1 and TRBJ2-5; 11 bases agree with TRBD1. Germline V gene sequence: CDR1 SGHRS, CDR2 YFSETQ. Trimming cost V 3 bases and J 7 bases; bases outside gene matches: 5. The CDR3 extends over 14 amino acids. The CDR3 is CASSSGDRGTTQYF. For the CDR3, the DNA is TGCGCCAGCAGCTCGGGGGACAGGGGGACGACCCAGTACTTC.

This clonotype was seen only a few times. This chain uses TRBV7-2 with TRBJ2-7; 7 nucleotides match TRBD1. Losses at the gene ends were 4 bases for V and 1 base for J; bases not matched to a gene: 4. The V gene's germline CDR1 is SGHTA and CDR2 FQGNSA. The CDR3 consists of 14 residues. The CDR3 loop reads CASSSEGASYEQYF. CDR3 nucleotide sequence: TGTGCCAGCAGCTCAGAGGGGGCGTCCTACGAGCAGTACTTC.

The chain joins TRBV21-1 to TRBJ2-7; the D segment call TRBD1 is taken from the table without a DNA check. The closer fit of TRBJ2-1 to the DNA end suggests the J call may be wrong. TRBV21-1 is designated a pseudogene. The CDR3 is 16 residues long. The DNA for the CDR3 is TGTGCCAGCAGCCCGGGGTATGACAGGGGGCGGGTTGAGCAGTTCTTC. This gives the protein CASSPGYDRGRVEQFF.

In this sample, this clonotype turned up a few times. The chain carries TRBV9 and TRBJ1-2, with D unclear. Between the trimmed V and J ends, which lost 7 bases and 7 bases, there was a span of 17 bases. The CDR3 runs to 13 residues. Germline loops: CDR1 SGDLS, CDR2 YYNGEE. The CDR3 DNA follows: TGTGCCAGCCGCCCGGAGGCGCCGGCTGGCTACACCTTC. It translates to CASRPEAPAGYTF.

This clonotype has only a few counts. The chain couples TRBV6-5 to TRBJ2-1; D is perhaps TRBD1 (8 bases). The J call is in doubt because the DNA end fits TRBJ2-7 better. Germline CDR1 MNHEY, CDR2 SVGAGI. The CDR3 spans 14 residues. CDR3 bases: TGTGCCAGCAGTTATCAACAGGGGGGGTACGAGCAGTACTTC. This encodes CASSYQQGGYEQYF.

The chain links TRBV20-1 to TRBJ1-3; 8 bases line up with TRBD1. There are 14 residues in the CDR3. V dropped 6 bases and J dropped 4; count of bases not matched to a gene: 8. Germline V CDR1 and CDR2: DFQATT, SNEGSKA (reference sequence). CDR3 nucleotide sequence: TGCAGTGCAACCGACAGGGGACTAGGAAACACCATATATTTT. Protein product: CSATDRGLGNTIYF.

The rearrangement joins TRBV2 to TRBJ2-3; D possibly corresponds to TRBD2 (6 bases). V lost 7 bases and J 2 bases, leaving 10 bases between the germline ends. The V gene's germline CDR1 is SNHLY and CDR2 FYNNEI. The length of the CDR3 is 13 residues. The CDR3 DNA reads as TGTGCCAGCACGGAGGGGTTCACAGATACGCAGTATTTT. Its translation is CASTEGFTDTQYF. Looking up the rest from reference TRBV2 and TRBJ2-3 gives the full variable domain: EPEVTQTPSHQVTQMGQEVILRCVPISNHLYFYWYRQILGQKVEFLVSFYNNEISEKSEIFDDQFSVERPDGSNFTLKIRSTKLEDSAMYFCASTEGFTDTQYFGPGTRLTVL.

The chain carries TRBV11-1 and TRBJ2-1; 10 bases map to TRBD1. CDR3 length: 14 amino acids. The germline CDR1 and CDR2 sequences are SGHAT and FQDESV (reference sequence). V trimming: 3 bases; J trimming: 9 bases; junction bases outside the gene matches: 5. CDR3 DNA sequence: TGTGCCAGCAGCTTGAGACAGGGGGCGGGTGAGCAGTTCTTC. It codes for CASSLRQGAGEQFF.

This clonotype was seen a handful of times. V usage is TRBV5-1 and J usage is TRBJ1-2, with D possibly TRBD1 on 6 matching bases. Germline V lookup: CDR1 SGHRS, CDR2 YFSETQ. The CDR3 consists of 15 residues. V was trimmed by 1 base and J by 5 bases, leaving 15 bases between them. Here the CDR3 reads CASSLKNGGGYGYTF. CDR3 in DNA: TGCGCCAGCAGCTTGAAAAACGGGGGCGGGTATGGCTACACCTTC.

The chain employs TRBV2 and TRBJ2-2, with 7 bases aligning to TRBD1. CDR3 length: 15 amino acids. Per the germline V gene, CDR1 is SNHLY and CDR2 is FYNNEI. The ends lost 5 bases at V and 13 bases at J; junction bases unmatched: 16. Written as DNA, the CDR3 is TGTGCCAGCAGTATAGTTCCCCAGGGGGAATCGGCGCTGTTTTTT. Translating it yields CASSIVPQGESALFF.